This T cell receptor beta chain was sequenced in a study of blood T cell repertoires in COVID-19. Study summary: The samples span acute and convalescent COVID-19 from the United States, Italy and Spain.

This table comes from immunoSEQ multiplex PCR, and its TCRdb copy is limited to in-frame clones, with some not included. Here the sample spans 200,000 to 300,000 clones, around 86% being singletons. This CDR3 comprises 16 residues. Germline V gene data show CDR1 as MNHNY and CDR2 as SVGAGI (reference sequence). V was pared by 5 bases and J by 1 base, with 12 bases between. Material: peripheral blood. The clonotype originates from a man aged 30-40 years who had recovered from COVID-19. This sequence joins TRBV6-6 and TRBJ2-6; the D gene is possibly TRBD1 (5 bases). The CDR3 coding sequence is TGTGCCAGCAGTAGGACATTCCTGTCTGGGGCCAACGTCCTGACTTTC. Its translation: CASSRTFLSGANVLTF.